The present TCR beta chain was sequenced within a study of blood T cells in healthy people across ages. This clonotype was picked up a small number of times. What it recognizes is unknown. The study's findings and limits: The authors considered diversity estimates from one million T cells to be underestimates. Aged donors had fewer naive CD4+ cells and lower diversity than long-lived donors. Per-million-T-cell TCR beta diversity fell roughly linearly with age.

V gave up 6 bases and J gave up 3 bases, with 17 bases separating them. Germline CDR1 is DFQATT and CDR2 is SNEGSKA (reference sequence). The CDR3 length is 14 residues. PCR was performed a second time for about 6 to 11 cycles using a sample-barcoded 5' primer and a J-beta primer mix. From the 5' RACE reads, TCRdb called clonotypes with MiXCR, one entry per CDR3 protein. In the table there are hundreds of thousands of distinct CDR3 sequences, 32% of which are singletons. This chain links TRBV20-1 with TRBJ1-1; D gene ambiguous. The material sequenced was blood. This sequence was found in a woman aged 80 or over in good health. The CDR3 region is CSARGLQLHTEAFF. CDR3 nucleotide sequence: TGCAGTGCCCGAGGACTCCAGCTACACACTGAAGCTTTCTTT.